Each of the 6 T cell receptor beta chains below was sequenced from the same sample in a study of blood T cell repertoires in COVID-19. Profiled with immunoSEQ multiplex PCR; TCRdb holds only in-frame clones, not every one. The sample consists of about 270,000 clones, about nine tenths of them appearing once. Sequencing was done on a sample of peripheral blood. These receptors were obtained from a man in his 60s who had recovered from COVID-19.

V gene TRBV19 combines with J gene TRBJ2-7; 9 bases map to TRBD1. The V and J ends lost 7 bases and 5 bases, in that order; junction bases with no gene match: 9. This CDR3 is 14 amino acids long. CDR1 and CDR2 from the germline V gene are LNHDA and SQIVND (reference sequence). In DNA form, the CDR3 reads TGTGCCAGTACCTCCGGGACAGGGTACGACGAGCAGTACTTC. As protein: CASTSGTGYDEQYF.

The chain couples TRBV4-2 to TRBJ2-1, with D tentatively TRBD1 (6 bases). Deletions cut 3 bases from V and 3 bases from J, with 18 bases between. The CDR3 runs to 17 residues. Per germline, CDR1 LGHNA and CDR2 YNFKEQ. The chain's CDR3 is CASSHSINTGFYNEQFF. The CDR3 DNA sequence: TGTGCCAGCAGCCACTCCATTAACACAGGGTTCTACAATGAGCAGTTCTTC.

Only one count was recorded for this clone. This chain connects TRBV20-1 to TRBJ2-5, with 9 nucleotides matching TRBD2. V lost 3 bases to trimming and J lost 2 bases; unmatched junction nucleotides: 10. The CDR3 is made up of 16 amino acids. Looked up from germline, CDR1 is DFQATT and CDR2 is SNEGSKA (reference sequence). DNA of the CDR3: TGCAGTGCTAGTTCGGGGCTAGCGGGGTATCAAGAGACCCAGTACTTC. Encoded protein: CSASSGLAGYQETQYF.

CDR3 bases: TGTGCCAGCAGCACCCGACAGGGGACGAGCACTGAAGCTTTCTTT. It is translated as CASSTRQGTSTEAFF. The chain couples TRBV7-2 to TRBJ1-1; 8 bases are a match to TRBD1. The germline V gene encodes CDR1 SGHTA and CDR2 FQGNSA. This CDR3 is built from 15 residues. J lost 4 bases, V lost 5 bases, and 9 bases had no gene match. The full variable domain, in which reference TRBV7-2 and TRBJ1-1 provide the parts outside the CDR3, is GAGVSQSPSNKVTEKGKDVELRCDPISGHTALYWYRQSLGQGLEFLIYFQGNSAPDKSGLPSDRFSAERTGGSVSTLTIQRTQQEDSAVYLCASSTRQGTSTEAFFGQGTRLTVV.

The table lists this clone with a count of one. The V and J genes are TRBV2 and TRBJ1-4; D is unresolved. The V end lost 4 bases, the J end lost 8 bases, and 11 bases lay between the germline ends. This CDR3 comprises 13 residues. From germline, CDR1 is SNHLY and CDR2 FYNNEI. CDR3 protein: CASSVYQLEKLFF. In DNA form, the CDR3 reads TGTGCCAGCAGTGTATATCAGTTGGAAAAACTGTTTTTT.

CDR3 protein: CAWTGGGVNSPLHF. The CDR3 DNA sequence: TGTGCCTGGACCGGTGGGGGGGTCAATTCACCCCTCCACTTT. J is TRBJ1-6 and V is TRBV30; D may be TRBD1 (5 bases). V dropped 4 bases and J dropped 7 bases, with 14 bases sitting between them. This CDR3 is 14 amino acids long. CDR1 and CDR2 (germline): GTSNPN, SVGIG (reference sequence).